The 27 T cell receptor beta chains below all came from one sample that was sequenced in a study of response to subunit inactivated influenza vaccine. From the RT-PCR reads, TCRdb called clonotypes with MiXCR, one entry per CDR3 protein. Of hundreds of thousands of distinct CDR3 sequences in the sample, around 14% were seen once. The specimen was PBMCs from blood, collected roughly 12 days after vaccination. The receptors come from a middle-aged man who received an inactivated influenza vaccine.

Many counts were recorded for this clonotype. J is TRBJ2-7 and V is TRBV2, with TRBD2 as a possible D gene (5 bases). The V gene's germline CDR1 is SNHLY and CDR2 FYNNEI. V was trimmed by 4 bases and J by 1 base, leaving 8 bases between them. The CDR3 sequence is 13 residues long. This chain's CDR3 is CASSVTGSYEQYF. For the CDR3, the DNA is TGTGCCAGCAGTGTTACGGGGTCCTACGAGCAGTACTTC.

The chain has TRBV2 and TRBJ2-7; TRBD1 matches 9 bases. This CDR3 comprises 15 residues. The germline V gene encodes CDR1 SNHLY and CDR2 FYNNEI. V shed 4 bases, J shed 4 bases, and the junction held 8 bases outside the gene matches. The chain's CDR3 is CASSATGGEWYEQYF. The CDR3 nucleotides read TGTGCCAGCAGTGCAACAGGGGGCGAATGGTACGAGCAGTACTTC.

Many counts were recorded for this clonotype. V and J are TRBV20-1 and TRBJ2-7; 13 bases fit TRBD2. The CDR3 covers 14 residues. Germline V CDR1 and CDR2: DFQATT, SNEGSKA (reference sequence). Trimming cost V 4 bases and J 12 bases; bases outside gene matches: 12. The CDR3, as DNA: TGCAGTGCTAACCGCCCGGGACTAGCGGGATGGTCGTACTTC. This sequence encodes CSANRPGLAGWSYF.

This clonotype was seen at least ten times. The genes are TRBV29-1 and TRBJ1-1; 8 bases map to TRBD1. This CDR3 contains 13 residues. Germline V gene lookup returns CDR1 SQVTM and CDR2 ANQGSEA. J lost 7 bases, V lost 8 bases, and 12 bases had no gene match. This chain's CDR3 is CSSRTGSTLEAFF. The CDR3 bases are TGCAGCTCCCGGACAGGGTCTACGCTTGAAGCTTTCTTT.

This clonotype came up a few times. V usage is TRBV24-1 and J usage is TRBJ1-2; a possible D gene is TRBD1 (5 bases). The germline CDR1 and CDR2 sequences are KGHDR and SFDVKD. The CDR3 has 14 residues. Deletions cut 4 bases from V and 2 bases from J, with 10 bases between. This CDR3 is CATSEGGGNYGYTF. The DNA of the CDR3 is TGTGCCACCAGTGAGGGGGGTGGAAACTATGGCTACACCTTC.

V and J are TRBV2 and TRBJ2-3; maybe TRBD1 (6 bases). Trimming shortened V by 10 bases and J by 2 bases, and 16 bases separated the two germline ends. CDR1 SNHLY and CDR2 FYNNEI come from the germline V gene. The CDR3 is 14 amino acids. CDR3 DNA: TGTGCCACCAGGGGCGCCAGCTTCACAGATACGCAGTATTTT. Protein product: CATRGASFTDTQYF.

This clonotype was counted between two and nine times. The rearrangement joins TRBV13 to TRBJ2-1; D uncertain. Trimming left V 5 bases short and J 5 bases short, with 19 bases between. This CDR3 is built from 16 residues. CDR1 is PRHDT, CDR2 FYEKMQ, per germline (reference sequence). The CDR3 DNA reads as TGTGCCAGCAGCCGTCTCAGTAGGCAGAAACACAATGAGCAGTTCTTC. Residues: CASSRLSRQKHNEQFF. The complete variable domain, with remaining parts taken from reference TRBV13 and TRBJ2-1, reads AAGVIQSPRHLIKEKRETATLKCYPIPRHDTVYWYQQGPGQDPQFLISFYEKMQSDKGSIPDRFSAQQFSDYHSELNMSSLELGDSALYFCASSRLSRQKHNEQFFGPGTRLTVL.

This clonotype has a count of ten or more. V is TRBV6-5 and J is TRBJ2-6, with 7 bases fitting TRBD2. CDR3 length equals 17 residues. CDR1 is MNHEY, CDR2 SVGAGI, per germline. Trimming at V came to 4 bases and at J to 3 bases, leaving 9 bases not matched to a gene. In DNA, the CDR3 is TGTGCCAGCAGTTTGGGAGGGCATGTACTTGGGGCCAACGTCCTGACTTTC. Its translation: CASSLGGHVLGANVLTF.

The chain recombines TRBV10-3 with TRBJ2-5; D remains unclear. Germline V gene sequence: CDR1 ENHRY, CDR2 SYGVKD. Trimming pared 0 bases from V and 0 bases from J, leaving 8 bases between. The CDR3 is made up of 15 amino acids. DNA for the CDR3: TGTGCCATCAGTGAGTCGATCGGGTACCAAGAGACCCAGTACTTC. Its protein is CAISESIGYQETQYF.

This clonotype was observed a few times. This chain connects TRBV7-8 to TRBJ1-5; TRBD1 is a possible D gene (5 bases). Germline V gives CDR1 SGHVS, CDR2 FQNEAQ. This CDR3 contains 16 residues. V was trimmed by 2 bases and J by 2 bases, leaving 13 bases between them. The chain's CDR3 is CASSLILGTGNQPQHF. DNA of the CDR3: TGTGCCAGCAGCTTAATATTGGGGACCGGCAATCAGCCCCAGCATTTT. Combining the CDR3 with reference TRBV7-8 and TRBJ1-5 gives the whole variable domain GAGVSQSPRYKVAKRGQDVALRCDPISGHVSLFWYQQALGQGPEFLTYFQNEAQLDKSGLPSDRFFAERPEGSVSTLKIQRTQQEDSAVYLCASSLILGTGNQPQHFGDGTRLSIL.

V usage is TRBV7-9 and J usage is TRBJ2-1; tentative D call: TRBD2 (5 bases). Germline-derived CDR1 and CDR2 are SEHNR and FQNEAQ (reference sequence). The CDR3 is made up of 13 amino acids. Trimming removed 6 bases at V and 8 bases at J, with 14 bases between. CDR3 in amino acids: CASRTKSGYEQFF. CDR3 nucleotides: TGTGCCAGCAGAACTAAGTCGGGGTATGAGCAGTTCTTC.

This clonotype was counted between two and nine times. The V and J genes are TRBV15 and TRBJ2-1, with 8 positions matching TRBD2. Per germline, CDR1 LNHNV and CDR2 YYDKDF (reference sequence). The CDR3 length is 15 residues. V was clipped by 3 bases and J by 4 bases; unmatched bases: 5. In DNA, the CDR3 is TGTGCCACCAGCAGGGGAAGCGGGGGATACAATGAGCAGTTCTTC. The encoded protein is CATSRGSGGYNEQFF.

This clonotype has only a few counts. The chain is built from TRBV29-1 and TRBJ2-5; 7 bases agree with TRBD2. In germline, CDR1 is SQVTM, CDR2 ANQGSEA. This CDR3 has 13 amino acids. Trimming took 5 bases from V and 2 from J; bases not matched to a gene: 5. CDR3 loop: CSVSSGNQETQYF. The CDR3 DNA is TGCAGCGTTTCTAGCGGAAATCAAGAGACCCAGTACTTC.

The rearrangement joins TRBV7-8 to TRBJ2-5, with D possibly TRBD2 on 5 matching bases. The CDR3 length is 14 residues. In germline, CDR1 is SGHVS, CDR2 FQNEAQ. V gave up 5 bases and J gave up 4 bases, with 14 bases separating them. Here the CDR3 reads CASSPMLGRETQYF. The CDR3 nucleotides are TGTGCCAGCAGCCCTATGCTTGGGAGAGAGACCCAGTACTTC.

A few counts support this clonotype. The chain joins TRBV12-3 or TRBV12-4 to TRBJ1-4, with 10 bases identical to TRBD1. The J segment lost 8 bases and the V segment lost 5 bases, leaving 8 bases of the junction unmatched. This CDR3 has 15 amino acids. The CDR3 nucleotides read TGTGCCAGCAGTGCGAGGACAGGGGGTTTAGAAAAACTGTTTTTT. Encoded protein: CASSARTGGLEKLFF.

The chain employs TRBV27 and TRBJ2-7; TRBD1 or TRBD2 may be the D gene (5 bases each). This CDR3 region has 15 residues. The V and J ends lost 6 bases and 0 bases respectively, with 15 bases between them. The germline gives CDR1 MNHEY, CDR2 SMNVEV (reference sequence). CDR3 in DNA: TGTGCCAGCAGCCTACAGGTGGGGAGCTCCTACGAGCAGTACTTC. Translating it yields CASSLQVGSSYEQYF.

Only a few counts were recorded for this clonotype. The chain is built from TRBV24-1 and TRBJ2-4; 10 bases match TRBD2. This CDR3 spans 13 amino acids. V shed 7 bases and J 11 bases; nucleotides not matched to a gene: 7. Germline CDR1 KGHDR, CDR2 SFDVKD. Written as DNA, the CDR3 is TGTGCCACCAGCGATAGCGGGGGGCCGGTTCAGTACTTC. Its protein is CATSDSGGPVQYF.

The chain couples TRBV10-3 to TRBJ1-1, with a tentative D call TRBD1 (6 bases). Germline lookup yields CDR1 ENHRY and CDR2 SYGVKD. V gave up 4 bases and J gave up 0 bases, with 12 bases separating them. The CDR3 spans 15 residues. The CDR3 bases are TGTGCCATCAGTGTTTCGGACAGCATGAACACTGAAGCTTTCTTT. Amino acids: CAISVSDSMNTEAFF.

This clonotype was counted between two and nine times. An end of the junction differs from the germline gene, which may be a read error. The chain employs TRBV7-9 and TRBJ2-1; TRBD2 matches at 9 bases. Germline assignment: CDR1 SEHNR and CDR2 FQNEAQ (reference sequence). The CDR3 runs to 14 residues. The CDR3 loop is CASSVAGDYNEQFF. For the CDR3, the DNA is TGTGCCAGCAGCGTAGCGGGGGATTACAATGAGCAGTTCTTC.

The chain couples TRBV27 to TRBJ1-1; D not resolved. V was clipped by 3 bases and J by 10 bases, with 18 bases between them. The CDR3 contains 14 residues. The germline gives CDR1 MNHEY, CDR2 SMNVEV (reference sequence). The DNA of the CDR3 is TGTGCCAGCAGTTTGGTTGAGGGCGTAGGAGTAGCTTTCTTT. Its protein product is CASSLVEGVGVAFF.

This clonotype came up a few times. The chain couples TRBV5-1 to TRBJ2-5; D call uncertain. The CDR3 is 13 amino acids. Trimming shortened V by 1 base and J by 1 base, and 5 bases separated the two germline ends. Germline V gene lookup returns CDR1 SGHRS and CDR2 YFSETQ. The CDR3 is CASSLKGQETQYF. The CDR3 nucleotides read TGCGCCAGCAGCTTGAAGGGCCAAGAGACCCAGTACTTC.

V usage is TRBV29-1 and J usage is TRBJ1-1; D may be TRBD1 (5 bases). Germline assignment: CDR1 SQVTM and CDR2 ANQGSEA. V was cut by 7 bases and J by 2 bases, with 14 bases left in between. The CDR3 spans 13 residues. DNA for the CDR3: TGCAGCGGTAAACAGGCCCGAAACACTGAAGCTTTCTTT. Encoded protein: CSGKQARNTEAFF.

The chain couples TRBV2 to TRBJ2-4, with a tentative D call TRBD1 (6 bases). The CDR3 spans 17 residues. CDR1 is SNHLY and CDR2 is FYNNEI in the germline V gene. V dropped 7 bases and J dropped 0 bases, with 19 bases sitting between them. The CDR3 DNA follows: TGTGCCAGCACACGCCTTCGGGACACCTTAGCCAAAAACATTCAGTACTTC. This encodes CASTRLRDTLAKNIQYF.

This clonotype has more than one count but fewer than ten. J is TRBJ2-3 and V is TRBV5-1; D possibly corresponds to TRBD2 (5 bases). Germline CDR1 is SGHRS and CDR2 is YFSETQ. The CDR3 spans 16 residues. Trimming cost V 0 bases and J 0 bases, with 11 bases left between them. DNA for the CDR3: TGCGCCAGCAGCTTGGCGGAGGCACCTAGCACAGATACGCAGTATTTT. The encoded protein is CASSLAEAPSTDTQYF.

The chain combines TRBV5-1 with TRBJ2-1; 9 bases align to TRBD2. J gave up 0 bases and V 7 bases, and 5 bases lay outside the gene matches. This CDR3 comprises 15 residues. Germline-derived CDR1 and CDR2 are SGHRS and YFSETQ. The DNA of the CDR3 is TGCGCCAGCGGACTAGCGTCCAGCTCCTACAATGAGCAGTTCTTC. This gives the protein CASGLASSSYNEQFF.

This clonotype was detected once. The rearrangement uses TRBV10-3 and TRBJ2-7; D is ambiguous. CDR3 size: 11 residues. The germline V gene encodes CDR1 ENHRY and CDR2 SYGVKD. The V and J ends lost 5 bases and 7 bases respectively, with 9 bases between them. The CDR3 protein is CAISSSVEQYF. In DNA form, the CDR3 reads TGTGCCATCAGTAGCTCCGTGGAGCAGTACTTC.

The chain employs TRBV10-3 and TRBJ2-1; no firm D call. The germline V gene has CDR1 ENHRY and CDR2 SYGVKD. CDR3 length equals 15 residues. V lost 8 bases, J lost 8 bases, and 22 bases lay in between. This CDR3 is CAICATKAVNDEQFF. Here the CDR3 DNA reads TGTGCCATCTGCGCGACGAAGGCCGTGAACGATGAGCAGTTCTTC.